This T cell receptor beta chain originates from a study of blood T cells in healthy people across ages. Study-level points and caveats: Age advanced and TCR beta diversity per million T cells fell, roughly linearly.

V was clipped by 5 bases and J by 5 bases, with 12 bases between them. This CDR3 region has 13 residues. A J-beta primer mix and a sample-barcoded 5' primer were used in a second PCR of about 7 to 12 cycles. TCRdb re-called the 5' RACE reads with MiXCR, one entry per CDR3 protein. The table records 550,000 to 600,000 distinct CDR3 sequences, around half of them present only once. Notes on this clonotype: Its target is not known.

The sequencing input was blood. This rearrangement joins TRBV12-3 or TRBV12-4 to TRBJ1-1; no definite D call. This TCR was sampled from a man older than 75 in good health. The CDR3 nucleotides are TGTGCCAGCAGTCCGTCGACACGAACTGAAGCTTTCTTT. This gives the protein CASSPSTRTEAFF.